This is a list of T cell receptor beta chains from one sample in a study of T cells in Graves' hyperthyroidism and ophthalmopathy. In TCRdb, the multiplex PCR reads were re-called with MiXCR into one record per CDR3 protein. The data hold over 300,000 distinct CDR3 sequences, with 14% observed a single time. The material sequenced was blood. These receptors originate from a woman aged 55-75 years with Graves' hyperthyroidism. Each CDR3 is given with its conserved first and last residue. D genes are given only for firm matches. Not all rows give a size; the values are once, few, many and, for expanded clones, a class.

v_call	cdr3_length	j_call	clone_size	d_call	cdr3_aa	cdr3_nt
TRBV10-1	12	TRBJ2-7	many	-	CASSPSKHEQYF	TGCGCCAGCAGCCCGTCGAAACACGAGCAGTACTTC
TRBV2	18	TRBJ2-7	many	TRBD2	CASSAGTSMFRASYEQYF	TGTGCCAGCAGTGCCGGGACTAGTATGTTTAGGGCGTCCTACGAGCAGTACTTC
TRBV28	12	TRBJ2-5	many	-	CASSLSRETQYF	TGTGCCAGCAGTTTGTCACGGGAGACCCAGTACTTC
TRBV28	15	TRBJ2-3	many	TRBD1	CASSPGTGFTDTQYF	TGTGCCAGCAGTCCCGGGACAGGGTTCACAGATACGCAGTATTTT
TRBV20-1	16	TRBJ1-3	many	-	CSARLQDGPSGNTIYF	TGCAGTGCTAGACTACAGGACGGGCCCTCTGGAAACACCATATATTTT
TRBV30	11	TRBJ2-5	few	-	CAWRQQETQYF	TGTGCCTGGAGACAACAAGAGACCCAGTACTTC
TRBV4-1	17	TRBJ1-4	-	TRBD1	CASSLLLTTGGDEKLFF	TGCGCCAGCAGCTTACTATTGACGACAGGGGGAGATGAAAAACTGTTTTTT
TRBV20-1	14	TRBJ1-2	-	-	CSARDLAHWYGYTF	TGCAGTGCTAGAGATCTAGCCCACTGGTATGGCTACACCTTC
TRBV30	15	TRBJ1-5	-	TRBD1	CAWSRRDRGRQPQHF	TGTGCCTGGAGTCGCCGGGACAGGGGTAGGCAGCCCCAGCATTTT
TRBV27	16	TRBJ1-1	few	TRBD1	CASSWTPGTGNTEAFF	TGTGCCAGCAGTTGGACCCCAGGGACAGGCAACACTGAAGCTTTCTTT
TRBV20-1	16	TRBJ1-5	-	TRBD1	CSAATGTGRRNQPQHF	TGCAGTGCCGCCACCGGGACAGGGCGGCGCAATCAGCCCCAGCATTTT
TRBV20-1	17	TRBJ2-1	many	TRBD2	CSARPTGTTSSYNEQFF	TGCAGTGCTAGACCCACCGGGACTACTAGCTCCTACAATGAGCAGTTCTTC
TRBV3-1	14	TRBJ1-1	many	TRBD1	CASSQVQGITEAFF	TGTGCCAGCAGCCAAGTACAGGGGATTACTGAAGCTTTCTTT
TRBV7-3	15	TRBJ2-7	many	-	CASSLTGGSSYEQYF	TGTGCCAGCAGCTTAACGGGGGGTAGCTCCTACGAGCAGTACTTC
TRBV7-9	14	TRBJ1-2	many	-	CASSPSLLGYGYTF	TGTGCCAGCAGCCCCAGCTTACTTGGCTATGGCTACACCTTC
TRBV5-1	14	TRBJ1-1	many	-	CASSFQGSGTEAFF	TGCGCCAGCAGCTTCCAGGGGTCGGGCACTGAAGCTTTCTTT
TRBV12-5	16	TRBJ2-7	-	-	CASGLVVTGDSYEQYF	TGTGCTAGTGGTTTGGTAGTTACTGGGGACTCCTACGAGCAGTACTTC
TRBV6-5	15	TRBJ2-6	few	-	CASSYGATGANVLTF	TGTGCCAGCAGTTACGGGGCAACTGGGGCCAACGTCCTGACTTTC
TRBV29-1	14	TRBJ2-7	few	-	CSVEQAPSTSEQYF	TGCAGCGTTGAGCAGGCGCCATCTACGTCTGAGCAGTACTTC
TRBV6-1	14	TRBJ2-2	-	-	CASTQFSRTGELFF	TGTGCCAGCACTCAGTTTTCTAGGACCGGGGAGCTGTTTTTT
TRBV2	14	TRBJ2-7	few	TRBD1	CASSIQGSPYEQYF	TGTGCCAGCAGTATACAGGGGTCCCCCTACGAGCAGTACTTC
TRBV15	14	TRBJ2-2	few	TRBD2	CATSPTSDTGELFF	TGTGCCACCAGCCCGACTAGCGACACCGGGGAGCTGTTTTTT
TRBV5-1	15	TRBJ1-4	many	-	CASSSGPTTNEKLFF	TGCGCCAGCAGCTCGGGACCTACAACTAATGAAAAACTGTTTTTT
TRBV6-1	15	TRBJ2-7	many	TRBD2	CASSRTSGPTYEQYF	TGTGCCAGCAGTAGAACTAGCGGGCCTACCTACGAGCAGTACTTC
TRBV4-2	14	TRBJ1-3	few	-	CASSQPSSGNTIYF	TGTGCCAGCAGCCAACCGTCCTCTGGAAACACCATATATTTT
TRBV30	15	TRBJ1-3	few	TRBD1	CAWSEQGTSGNTIYF	TGTGCCTGGAGTGAACAGGGGACATCCGGAAACACCATATATTTT
TRBV5-1	19	TRBJ2-1	many	TRBD2	CASSLGELAGGFSYNEQFF	TGCGCCAGCAGCTTGGGGGAGCTAGCGGGAGGCTTCTCCTACAATGAGCAGTTCTTC
TRBV12-3/TRBV12-4	15	TRBJ2-7	-	-	CASSQAGTETYEQYF	TGTGCCAGCAGCCAAGCCGGGACGGAAACCTACGAGCAGTACTTC
TRBV5-4	12	TRBJ2-1	few	-	CASSFLGDEQFF	TGTGCCAGCAGCTTCCTCGGGGATGAGCAGTTCTTC
TRBV7-2	12	TRBJ2-1	many	-	CASGPRQGEQFF	TGTGCCAGCGGTCCCCGTCAGGGGGAGCAGTTCTTC
TRBV6-1	11	TRBJ2-3	medium-sized	-	CASSESDTQYF	TGTGCCAGCAGTGAATCAGATACGCAGTATTTT
TRBV3-1	14	TRBJ1-5	many	TRBD1	CASSRQGAGQPQHF	TGTGCCAGCAGCCGCCAGGGGGCCGGTCAGCCCCAGCATTTT
TRBV9	13	TRBJ1-1	many	-	CASSRLTTGEAFF	TGTGCCAGCAGCAGATTAACGACAGGTGAAGCTTTCTTT